A single sample gave rise to the 11 T cell receptor beta chains below, sequenced in a study of early T cells in non-severe SARS-CoV-2 infection. TCRdb analysed the 5' RACE reads with MiXCR anew, one entry per CDR3 protein. Of 45,000 to 60,000 distinct CDR3 sequences in the sample, more than 7% were seen once. The sequenced sample consisted of whole blood. The receptors were gathered from an adult who was a healthcare worker with PCR-confirmed SARS-CoV-2 infection or an uninfected control (not recorded which).

This clonotype was seen many times. The gene calls are TRBV7-6 and TRBJ2-5; TRBD1 might be the D (5 bases). The CDR3 loop spans 14 amino acids. Per the germline V gene, CDR1 is SGHVS and CDR2 is FNYEAQ. The V and J ends lost 2 bases and 3 bases respectively, with 10 bases between them. CDR3 nucleotides: TGTGCCAGCAGCTTACCGGCAGGGAAAGAGACCCAGTACTTC. It specifies CASSLPAGKETQYF.

V is TRBV15 and J is TRBJ2-3; 11 bases fit TRBD1. There are 15 residues in the CDR3. V shed 5 bases and J 5 bases; nucleotides not matched to a gene: 6. CDR1 LNHNV and CDR2 YYDKDF come from the germline V gene (reference sequence). The CDR3 coding sequence is TGTGCCACCAGCGGCGGGACAGGGGGTAAAGATACGCAGTATTTT. Its translation: CATSGGTGGKDTQYF.

This clonotype has a count of ten or more. The rearrangement uses TRBV20-1 and TRBJ1-5; 7 nucleotides match TRBD1. In germline, CDR1 is DFQATT, CDR2 SNEGSKA (reference sequence). Germline trimming cut 6 bases from V and 3 bases from J; bases unmatched to any gene: 5. The CDR3 covers 13 residues. The DNA for the CDR3 is TGCAGTGCCCCGGGACAGCTCAATCAGCCCCAGCATTTT. This sequence encodes CSAPGQLNQPQHF.

This clonotype showed up just a few times. This sequence joins TRBV9 and TRBJ2-3; 8 bases match TRBD2. This CDR3 region has 15 residues. Germline lookup yields CDR1 SGDLS and CDR2 YYNGEE. With V trimmed by 0 bases and J by 6 bases, 6 bases remained unmatched. The CDR3 spells CASSVESGRGDTQYF. The CDR3 coding sequence is TGTGCCAGCAGCGTAGAGAGCGGGAGAGGCGATACGCAGTATTTT.

This clonotype was counted at least ten times. The chain combines TRBV20-1 with TRBJ1-4; the D gene is possibly TRBD1 (5 bases). The germline gives CDR1 DFQATT, CDR2 SNEGSKA (reference sequence). The CDR3 totals 14 residues. V gave up 3 bases and J gave up 1 base, with 9 bases separating them. The chain's CDR3 is CSASVGGTNEKLFF. The DNA of the CDR3 is TGCAGTGCTAGTGTCGGGGGAACTAATGAAAAACTGTTTTTT.

The rearrangement links TRBV27 to TRBJ2-3; D possibly matches TRBD1 or TRBD2 (6 bases each). CDR1 is MNHEY, CDR2 SMNVEV, per germline (reference sequence). V was clipped by 6 bases and J by 4 bases, with 14 bases between them. The CDR3 extends over 14 amino acids. CDR3 residues: CASRRRGDADTQYF. Here the CDR3 DNA reads TGTGCCAGCAGGAGGAGGGGGGACGCAGATACGCAGTATTTT.

This clonotype was found once. The chain joins TRBV7-7 to TRBJ2-2; the D gene is possibly TRBD1 (6 bases). V lost 5 bases to trimming and J lost 1 base, with 8 bases between them. The CDR3 has 14 amino acids. CDR1 is SSHAT and CDR2 is FNYEAQ in the germline V gene (reference sequence). CDR3 region: CASSPRGNTGELFF. The CDR3 coding sequence is TGTGCCAGCAGCCCCAGGGGGAACACCGGGGAGCTGTTTTTT.

In the case of this clonotype: One end of the junction varies from germline; a read error may be responsible. V is TRBV27 and J is TRBJ2-5, with 8 bases lining up with TRBD2. The CDR3 extends over 14 amino acids. In germline, CDR1 is MNHEY, CDR2 SMNVEV (reference sequence). CDR3 residues: CAGSPGGQEETQYF. CDR3 nucleotides: TGTGCCGGCAGCCCGGGGGGGCAGGAAGAGACCCAGTACTTC.

This clonotype was counted ten times or more. The chain employs TRBV19 and TRBJ2-2; D unclear. Germline V gives CDR1 LNHDA, CDR2 SQIVND (reference sequence). Trimming took 1 base from V and 1 from J, leaving 7 bases between them. The CDR3 consists of 15 residues. The CDR3 is CASSIANRNTGELFF. For the CDR3, the DNA is TGTGCCAGTAGTATAGCAAACAGGAACACCGGGGAGCTGTTTTTT.

The chain is built from TRBV29-1 and TRBJ2-1; no clear D. The CDR3 is made up of 11 amino acids. Trimming removed 7 bases at V and 4 bases at J, with 8 bases between. The germline V gene has CDR1 SQVTM and CDR2 ANQGSEA. As DNA, the CDR3 is TGCAGCGCCCCGTCTTACAATGAGCAGTTCTTC. Encoded protein: CSAPSYNEQFF.

This clonotype showed up many times. The chain carries TRBV7-3 and TRBJ2-2, with TRBD2 identical over 8 bases. The CDR3 is 18 amino acids. In germline, CDR1 is SGHTA, CDR2 FQGTGA. Germline trimming cut 5 bases from V and 5 bases from J; bases unmatched to any gene: 16. CDR3 sequence reads: CASSPRLGAGAHTGELFF. The CDR3 DNA reads TGTGCCAGCAGCCCGCGTTTGGGAGCGGGAGCCCATACCGGGGAGCTGTTTTTT.